Below, 14 T cell receptor beta chains from the same sample are listed, as sequenced in a study of T-cell memory formation after mild COVID-19. TCRdb re-called the 5' RACE reads through MiXCR, storing one row per CDR3 protein. This sample has some 130,000 distinct CDR3 sequences, with about a sixth found just once. Sequenced: PBMCs or a T cell subset sorted from them (not recorded which). Receptor source: a man aged 18 to 29 who had mild COVID-19 (a few samples of this study predate the infection). Cell type and time point are not known.

The chain carries TRBV7-3 and TRBJ2-3, with 9 nucleotides matching TRBD2. The junction had 3 bases not matched to a gene; V was cut back by 1 base and J by 1 base. Germline V gene lookup returns CDR1 SGHTA and CDR2 FQGTGA. The CDR3 runs to 16 residues. The CDR3 sequence: CASSLRIAGGTDTQYF. In DNA form, the CDR3 reads TGTGCCAGCAGCTTAAGGATAGCGGGGGGCACAGATACGCAGTATTTT.

In this sample, this clonotype turned up a few times. V and J are TRBV6-5 and TRBJ2-3; possibly TRBD1 or TRBD2 for D (5 bases each). The CDR3 is 13 residues long. In germline, CDR1 is MNHEY, CDR2 SVGAGI. Trimming pared 4 bases from V and 9 bases from J, leaving 14 bases between. CDR3 in amino acids: CASSFPGTQTQYF. CDR3 nucleotides: TGTGCCAGCAGTTTCCCCGGGACGCAAACGCAGTATTTT.

This clonotype was counted only a few times. This chain uses TRBV14 with TRBJ2-6, with D possibly TRBD1 on 5 matching bases. The CDR3 contains 16 residues. CDR1 is SGHDN and CDR2 is FVKESK in the germline V gene. The V end lost 1 base, the J end lost 4 bases, and 11 bases lay between the germline ends. The CDR3 region is CASSQVIGAGANVLTF. The DNA of the CDR3 is TGTGCCAGCAGCCAAGTCATAGGGGCAGGGGCCAACGTCCTGACTTTC.

This chain uses TRBV6-6 with TRBJ2-1; 10 nucleotides match TRBD2. The V segment lost 8 bases and the J segment 6 bases; nucleotides outside the gene matches: 4. Germline-derived CDR1 and CDR2 are MNHNY and SVGAGI (reference sequence). The CDR3 is 13 residues long. CDR3 sequence reads: CASRSGGGNEQFF. The CDR3 nucleotides are TGTGCCAGCCGAAGCGGGGGGGGCAATGAGCAGTTCTTC.

This chain links TRBV14 with TRBJ2-7, with TRBD1 matching 8 bases. Germline trimming cut 3 bases from V and 5 bases from J; bases unmatched to any gene: 3. Germline CDR1 and CDR2: SGHDN and FVKESK. This CDR3 contains 13 residues. DNA for the CDR3: TGTGCCAGCAGCCAGGGGACAGGACACGAGCAGTACTTC. This encodes CASSQGTGHEQYF.

The rearrangement links TRBV6-5 to TRBJ2-7; D possibly uses TRBD1 or TRBD2 (5 bases each). V shed 5 bases and J shed 2 bases, with 16 bases lying between them. The CDR3 runs 15 residues. CDR1 MNHEY and CDR2 SVGAGI come from the germline V gene. This chain's CDR3 is CASSVRDGLTYEQYF. The CDR3 DNA reads as TGTGCCAGCAGTGTCCGGGACGGACTTACCTACGAGCAGTACTTC.

V usage is TRBV9 and J usage is TRBJ1-1; perhaps TRBD1 as D (6 bases). The CDR3 totals 14 residues. Germline V gene data show CDR1 as SGDLS and CDR2 as YYNGEE. Trimming took off 2 bases at V and 1 base at J, with 9 bases between the two ends. As DNA, the CDR3 is TGTGCCAGCAGCGTTGGGGGACAGAACACTGAAGCTTTCTTT. Its protein product is CASSVGGQNTEAFF.

The gene calls are TRBV6-2 or TRBV6-3 and TRBJ1-1; D uncertain. Germline V gene data show CDR1 as MNHEY and CDR2 as SVGEGT. The V and J ends lost 4 bases and 1 base respectively, with 13 bases between them. There are 15 residues in the CDR3. DNA of the CDR3: TGTGCCAGCAGTTTAGGTGGGCAGCCGAACACTGAAGCTTTCTTT. The encoded protein is CASSLGGQPNTEAFF.

This clonotype was observed a single time. This chain uses TRBV20-1 with TRBJ2-3; D possibly corresponds to TRBD1 (5 bases). V was cut by 5 bases and J by 2 bases, with 11 bases left in between. Germline V gives CDR1 DFQATT, CDR2 SNEGSKA (reference sequence). There are 13 residues in the CDR3. The CDR3 loop reads CSAAAGPTDTQYF. CDR3 DNA: TGCAGTGCTGCGGCAGGGCCCACAGATACGCAGTATTTT.

The V gene is TRBV7-2, the J gene TRBJ2-1; 11 bases fit TRBD1. Germline CDR1 is SGHTA and CDR2 is FQGNSA. J lost 7 bases, V lost 7 bases, and 6 bases had no gene match. CDR3 size: 14 residues. In DNA, the CDR3 is TGTGCCAGCAAAGGACAGGGGGCGCTTAATGAGCAGTTCTTC. This encodes CASKGQGALNEQFF.

The chain employs TRBV5-4 and TRBJ2-3; 10 bases are shared with TRBD2. There are 15 residues in the CDR3. Germline V CDR1 and CDR2: SGHNT, YYREEE (reference sequence). After removal of 5 bases from V and 1 base from J, the junction contained 4 bases not matched to a gene. The CDR3 DNA reads as TGTGCCAGCAGACCCGGGACTAGCGGCACAGATACGCAGTATTTT. This sequence encodes CASRPGTSGTDTQYF.

V usage is TRBV6-2 or TRBV6-3 and J usage is TRBJ2-7, with D perhaps matching TRBD1 (6 bases). The CDR3 covers 14 residues. Germline CDR1 and CDR2: MNHEY and SVGEGT. With 5 bases removed from V and 1 base from J, the gap between germline ends came to 12 bases. The CDR3 region is CASSQKGQSYEQYV. In DNA, the CDR3 is TGTGCCAGCAGTCAAAAAGGACAGTCCTACGAGCAGTACGTC.

The CDR3 bases are TGTGCCAGCAGTTACTGGACACGAGGCCTCATCAATGAGCAGTTCTTC. Translating gives CASSYWTRGLINEQFF. The V and J genes are TRBV6-2 or TRBV6-3 and TRBJ2-1; a possible D gene is TRBD1 (5 bases). Trimming left V 1 base short and J 6 bases short, with 16 bases between. Germline-derived CDR1 and CDR2 are MNHEY and SVGEGT. This CDR3 spans 16 amino acids.

The chain has TRBV11-3 and TRBJ1-5; D uncertain. V was clipped by 1 base and J by 11 bases, with 15 bases between them. The germline V gene encodes CDR1 SGHNT and CDR2 YENEEA. The CDR3 spans 14 residues. CDR3 loop: CASSLGFQPAAQHF. The CDR3 coding sequence is TGTGCCAGCAGCTTAGGTTTCCAGCCCGCAGCCCAGCATTTT.